This TCR beta chain was profiled in a study of blood T cell repertoires in COVID-19. The CDR3 runs 13 residues. CDR1 and CDR2 (germline): LGHDT, YNNKEL (reference sequence). V was trimmed by 8 bases and J by 0 bases, leaving 5 bases between them. Sequencing was performed with immunoSEQ multiplex PCR; in TCRdb, only in-frame clones are kept and a portion is missing. Of 250,000 to 400,000 clones in the sample, about 85% were seen once. This TCR derives from a woman in her 30s who had been exposed to COVID-19. The gene calls are TRBV3-1 (or the pseudogene TRBV3-2) and TRBJ2-6; D is ambiguous. The specimen sequenced was PBMCs or T cells enriched from blood (not recorded which). The CDR3 DNA reads as TGTGCCAGCGGGCACTCTGGGGCCAACGTCCTGACTTTC. Translating it yields CASGHSGANVLTF.